Presented here are 8 T cell receptor beta chains from one specimen sequenced in a study of blood T cell repertoires in COVID-19. Profiled with immunoSEQ multiplex PCR; TCRdb holds only in-frame clones, not every one. This table has 150,000 to 200,000 clones, about 85% appearing once. The sample comprised peripheral blood. The receptors were gathered from an elderly woman with acute or convalescent COVID-19.

The chain is built from TRBV23-1 and TRBJ1-5, with D possibly being TRBD1 (6 bases). TRBV23-1 is assigned to the ORF class and has an uncertain function. The CDR3 contains 16 residues. The V end was cut by 1 base, the J end by 5 bases, with 15 bases between. The CDR3 DNA sequence: TGCGCCAGCAGTCAATGGTGCAGGGGAAAGGATCAGCCCCAGCATTTT. Its protein is CASSQWCRGKDQPQHF.

The chain joins TRBV11-2 to TRBJ1-6; D is perhaps TRBD1 (6 bases). Trimming stripped 4 bases from V and 4 bases from J, with 11 bases between. Germline-derived CDR1 and CDR2 are SGHAT and FQNNGV. The length of the CDR3 is 15 residues. In DNA, the CDR3 is TGTGCCAGCAGCTCCTACAGGGAGTATAATTCACCCCTCCACTTT. It specifies CASSSYREYNSPLHF.

This clone came up many times. The chain couples TRBV7-8 to TRBJ2-2; 8 bases are a match to TRBD1. The germline V gene encodes CDR1 SGHVS and CDR2 FQNEAQ. This CDR3 region has 18 residues. V lost 8 bases, J lost 1 base, and 15 bases stayed unmatched. The CDR3 loop reads CASGAGTGLRLNTGELFF. Written as DNA, the CDR3 is TGTGCCAGCGGGGCCGGGACAGGATTGCGACTGAACACCGGGGAGCTGTTTTTT.

The chain couples TRBV5-6 to TRBJ1-6; perhaps TRBD1 as D (6 bases). There are 18 residues in the CDR3. Trimming cost V 3 bases and J 0 bases, with 16 bases left between them. CDR1 is SGHDT and CDR2 is YYEEEE in the germline V gene. The CDR3 region has the DNA TGTGCCAGCAGCTCTCGGACAGTCCCCAGCTCCTATAATTCACCCCTCCACTTT. This translates into CASSSRTVPSSYNSPLHF.

This clone occurred once. This chain's CDR3 is CSVDRGQGETQYF. Written as DNA, the CDR3 is TGCAGCGTTGACAGGGGGCAGGGAGAGACCCAGTACTTC. The V and J genes are TRBV29-1 and TRBJ2-5, with 8 bases aligning to TRBD1. The CDR3 contains 13 residues. V gave up 3 bases and J gave up 4 bases; unmatched junction bases: 4. Germline values: CDR1 SQVTM, CDR2 ANQGSEA.

The chain has TRBV27 and TRBJ2-3, with TRBD2 as a possible D gene (7 bases). Trimming left V 3 bases short and J 2 bases short, with 15 bases between. The CDR3 loop spans 16 amino acids. The V gene's germline CDR1 is MNHEY and CDR2 SMNVEV (reference sequence). CDR3 sequence (DNA): TGTGCCAGCAGTTTCACTCCCCGGGGGGCCACAGATACGCAGTATTTT. It translates to CASSFTPRGATDTQYF.

The chain is built from TRBV25-1 and TRBJ1-6; tentative D call: TRBD1 (6 bases). V lost 8 bases to trimming and J lost 0 bases, with 20 bases between them. The CDR3 is 18 amino acids. Germline CDR1 is MGHDK and CDR2 is SYGVNS. CDR3 in DNA: TGTGCCAGCCGCCTGGGACAACCCAAGAGCTCCTATAATTCACCCCTCCACTTT. The encoded protein is CASRLGQPKSSYNSPLHF.

V and J are TRBV19 and TRBJ1-3; 8 bases line up with TRBD1. CDR3 length: 14 amino acids. Germline CDR1 and CDR2: LNHDA and SQIVND (reference sequence). V was pared by 5 bases and J by 4 bases, with 4 bases of the junction left unmatched. The CDR3 loop reads CASSWTGIGNTIYF. CDR3 coding DNA: TGTGCCAGTAGTTGGACAGGGATCGGAAACACCATATATTTT.